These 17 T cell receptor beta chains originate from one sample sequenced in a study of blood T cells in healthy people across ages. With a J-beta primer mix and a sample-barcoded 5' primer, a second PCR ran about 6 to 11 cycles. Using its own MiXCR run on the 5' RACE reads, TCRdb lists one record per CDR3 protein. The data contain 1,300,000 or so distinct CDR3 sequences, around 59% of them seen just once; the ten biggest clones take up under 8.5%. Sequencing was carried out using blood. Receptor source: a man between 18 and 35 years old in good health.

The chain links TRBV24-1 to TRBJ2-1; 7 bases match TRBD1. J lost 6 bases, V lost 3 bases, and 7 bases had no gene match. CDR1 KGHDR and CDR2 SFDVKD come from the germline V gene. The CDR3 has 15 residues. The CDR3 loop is CATSDLTGTVNEQFF. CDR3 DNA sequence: TGTGCCACCAGTGATCTGACCGGGACAGTCAATGAGCAGTTCTTC.

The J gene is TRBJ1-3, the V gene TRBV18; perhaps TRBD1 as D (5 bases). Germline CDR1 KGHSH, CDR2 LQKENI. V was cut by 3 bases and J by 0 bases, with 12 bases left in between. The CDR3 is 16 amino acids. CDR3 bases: TGTGCCAGCTCACCCACGGGACCGAACTCTGGAAACACCATATATTTT. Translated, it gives CASSPTGPNSGNTIYF. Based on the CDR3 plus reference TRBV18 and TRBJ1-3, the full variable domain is NAGVMQNPRHLVRRRGQEARLRCSPMKGHSHVYWYRQLPEEGLKFMVYLQKENIIDESGMPKERFSAEFPKEGPSILRIQQVVRGDSAAYFCASSPTGPNSGNTIYFGEGSWLTVV.

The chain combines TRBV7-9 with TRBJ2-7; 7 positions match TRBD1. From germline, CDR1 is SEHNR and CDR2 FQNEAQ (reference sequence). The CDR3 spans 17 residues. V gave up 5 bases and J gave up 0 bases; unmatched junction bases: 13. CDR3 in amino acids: CASSHTAGTVSSYEQYF. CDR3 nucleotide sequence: TGTGCCAGCAGCCACACCGCCGGGACAGTGAGCTCCTACGAGCAGTACTTC.

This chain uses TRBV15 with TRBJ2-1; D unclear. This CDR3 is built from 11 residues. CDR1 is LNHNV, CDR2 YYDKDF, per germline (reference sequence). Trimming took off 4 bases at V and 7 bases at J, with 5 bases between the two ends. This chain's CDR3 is CATSNVNEQFF. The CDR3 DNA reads TGTGCCACCAGCAATGTAAATGAGCAGTTCTTC.

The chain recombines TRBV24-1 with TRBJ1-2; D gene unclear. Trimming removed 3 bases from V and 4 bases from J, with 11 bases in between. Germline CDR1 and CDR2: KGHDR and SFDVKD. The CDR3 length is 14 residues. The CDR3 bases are TGTGCCACCAGTGATGTAGCCAGACCCTATGGCTACACCTTC. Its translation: CATSDVARPYGYTF.

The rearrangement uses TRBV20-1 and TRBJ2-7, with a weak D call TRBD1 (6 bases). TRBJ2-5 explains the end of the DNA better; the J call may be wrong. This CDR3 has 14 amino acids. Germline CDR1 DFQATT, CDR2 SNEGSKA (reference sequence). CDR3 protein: CSASWDNPRGTQYF. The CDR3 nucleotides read TGCAGTGCTAGTTGGGACAACCCCAGGGGGACCCAGTACTTC.

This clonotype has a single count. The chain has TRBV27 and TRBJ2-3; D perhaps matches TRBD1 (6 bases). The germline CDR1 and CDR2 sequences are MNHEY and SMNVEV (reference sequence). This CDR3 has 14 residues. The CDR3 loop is CASAFDRNTDTQYF. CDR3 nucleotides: TGTGCTAGCGCCTTCGACAGGAACACAGATACGCAGTATTTT.

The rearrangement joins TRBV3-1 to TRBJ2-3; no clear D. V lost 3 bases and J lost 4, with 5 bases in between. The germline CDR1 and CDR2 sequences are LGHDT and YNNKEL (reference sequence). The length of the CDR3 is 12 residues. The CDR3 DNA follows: TGTGCCAGCAGCCATTCGGCAGATACGCAGTATTTT. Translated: CASSHSADTQYF.

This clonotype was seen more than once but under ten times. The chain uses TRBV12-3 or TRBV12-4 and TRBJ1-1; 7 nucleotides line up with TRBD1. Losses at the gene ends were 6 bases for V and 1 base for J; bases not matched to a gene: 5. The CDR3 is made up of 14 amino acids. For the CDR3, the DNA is TGTGCCAGCAGCCCGACAGGGAGGAACACTGAAGCTTTCTTT. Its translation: CASSPTGRNTEAFF.

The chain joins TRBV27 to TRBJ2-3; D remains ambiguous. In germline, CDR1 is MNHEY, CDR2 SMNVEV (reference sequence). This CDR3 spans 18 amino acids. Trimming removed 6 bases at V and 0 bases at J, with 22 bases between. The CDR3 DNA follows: TGTGCCAGCAGCCTTATTTTTCAAGGGTCAGCTAGCACAGATACGCAGTATTTT. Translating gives CASSLIFQGSASTDTQYF.

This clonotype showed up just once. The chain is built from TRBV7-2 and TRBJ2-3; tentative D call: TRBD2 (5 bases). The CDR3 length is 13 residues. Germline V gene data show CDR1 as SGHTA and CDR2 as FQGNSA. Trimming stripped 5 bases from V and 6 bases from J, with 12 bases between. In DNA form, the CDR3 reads TGTGCCAGCAGCCAAAGGACTGATGATACGCAGTATTTT. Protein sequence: CASSQRTDDTQYF.

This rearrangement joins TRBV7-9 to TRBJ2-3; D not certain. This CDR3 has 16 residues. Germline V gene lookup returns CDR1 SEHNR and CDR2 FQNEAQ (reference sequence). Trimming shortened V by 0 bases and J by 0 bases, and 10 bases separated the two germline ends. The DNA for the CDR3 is TGTGCCAGCAGCTTAGCGCAAACAGCTAGCACAGATACGCAGTATTTT. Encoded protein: CASSLAQTASTDTQYF.

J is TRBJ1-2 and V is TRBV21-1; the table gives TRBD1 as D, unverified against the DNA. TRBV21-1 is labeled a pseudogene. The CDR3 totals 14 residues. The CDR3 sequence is CASRIVDSCYGYTF. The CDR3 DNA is TGTGCCAGCAGAATTGTTGACAGTTGCTATGGCTACACCTTC.

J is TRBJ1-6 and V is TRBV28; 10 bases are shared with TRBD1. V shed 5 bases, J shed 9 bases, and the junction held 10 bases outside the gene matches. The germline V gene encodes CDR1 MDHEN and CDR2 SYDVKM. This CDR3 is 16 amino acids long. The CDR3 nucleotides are TGTGCCAGCAGTCCCCCGGGACAGGGGTTCTCTTCACCCCTCCACTTT. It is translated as CASSPPGQGFSSPLHF.

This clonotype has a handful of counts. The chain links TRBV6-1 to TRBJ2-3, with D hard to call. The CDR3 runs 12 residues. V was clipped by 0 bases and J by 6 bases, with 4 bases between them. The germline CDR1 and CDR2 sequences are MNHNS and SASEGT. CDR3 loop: CASSEAVDTQYF. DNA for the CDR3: TGTGCCAGCAGTGAAGCGGTGGATACGCAGTATTTT.

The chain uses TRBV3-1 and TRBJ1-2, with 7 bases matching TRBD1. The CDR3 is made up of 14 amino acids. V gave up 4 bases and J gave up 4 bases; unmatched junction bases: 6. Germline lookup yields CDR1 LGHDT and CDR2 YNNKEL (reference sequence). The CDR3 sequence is CASSRQGVSYGYTF. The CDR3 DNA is TGTGCCAGCAGCCGACAGGGCGTGAGCTATGGCTACACCTTC. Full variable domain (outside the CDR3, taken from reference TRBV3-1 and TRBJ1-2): DTAVSQTPKYLVTQMGNDKSIKCEQNLGHDTMYWYKQDSKKFLKIMFSYNNKELIINETVPNRFSPKSPDKAHLNLHINSLELGDSAVYFCASSRQGVSYGYTFGSGTRLTVV.

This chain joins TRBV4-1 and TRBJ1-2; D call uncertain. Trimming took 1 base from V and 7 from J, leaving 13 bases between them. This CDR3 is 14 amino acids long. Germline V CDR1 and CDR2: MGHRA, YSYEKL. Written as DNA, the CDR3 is TGCGCCAGCAGCCAAGTCCTGGCAGGAGGTGGCTACACCTTC. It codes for CASSQVLAGGGYTF.